The 7 T cell receptor beta chains below all came from one sample that was sequenced in a study of blood T cell repertoires in COVID-19. Clones were sequenced by immunoSEQ multiplex PCR, and TCRdb holds only the in-frame ones, with some missing. Of 130,000 to 150,000 clones detected, about 90% appear once; the ten largest clones hold about 1.5%. Sequenced sample: peripheral blood. The receptor source for this set is a woman aged 50 to 60 with acute or convalescent COVID-19.

This sequence joins TRBV7-9 and TRBJ1-6; tentative D call: TRBD1 (6 bases). V lost 1 base and J lost 5, with 6 bases in between. This CDR3 region has 14 residues. Germline V CDR1 and CDR2: SEHNR, FQNEAQ (reference sequence). CDR3 amino acids: CASSLGQDNSPLHF. The CDR3, as DNA: TGTGCCAGCAGCTTAGGACAGGATAATTCACCCCTCCACTTT.

This clone was counted a few times. This CDR3 is also generated by other DNA sequences in the sample. J is TRBJ1-1 and V is TRBV5-1; 8 bases are shared with TRBD1. The V and J ends lost 7 bases and 2 bases, in that order; junction bases with no gene match: 1. This CDR3 has 12 amino acids. Germline CDR1 is SGHRS and CDR2 is YFSETQ. CDR3 region: CASGTGNTEAFF. CDR3 sequence (DNA): TGCGCCAGCGGGACAGGCAACACTGAAGCTTTCTTT.

In nucleotides, the CDR3 is TGTGCCAGCAGTTTTGGTCATATAGTCCCAAATTCACCCCTCCACTTT. Translating gives CASSFGHIVPNSPLHF. The chain carries TRBV27 and TRBJ1-6, with no clear D. Per the germline V gene, CDR1 is MNHEY and CDR2 is SMNVEV (reference sequence). The CDR3 has 16 residues. The V gene lost 3 bases and the J gene lost 7 bases, with 16 bases spanning the gap.

Here the CDR3 reads CASSPLGLAGIGGDTQYF. The CDR3 DNA reads as TGTGCCAGCTCACCACTGGGACTAGCGGGAATCGGTGGAGATACGCAGTATTTT. This chain connects TRBV18 to TRBJ2-3, with 13 positions matching TRBD2. The J segment lost 5 bases and the V segment lost 1 base, leaving 9 bases of the junction unmatched. This CDR3 is built from 18 residues. In germline, CDR1 is KGHSH, CDR2 LQKENI.

The chain employs TRBV3-1 (or the pseudogene TRBV3-2) and TRBJ2-7; D possibly corresponds to TRBD1 (6 bases). CDR1 LGHDT and CDR2 YNNKEL come from the germline V gene (reference sequence). The CDR3 has 13 amino acids. Trimming took 4 bases from V and 3 from J, leaving 10 bases between them. The CDR3 spells CASSRLDSYEQYF. The CDR3 region has the DNA TGTGCCAGCAGCCGATTGGACAGCTACGAGCAGTACTTC.

This clone occurred once. V usage is TRBV2 and J usage is TRBJ1-3; D remains unclear. The CDR3 spans 15 residues. CDR1 is SNHLY and CDR2 is FYNNEI in the germline V gene. The germline V and J ends were trimmed by 4 bases and 0 bases, with 10 bases remaining between them. CDR3 DNA sequence: TGTGCCAGCAGTGTATGGTTCGGCTCTGGAAACACCATATATTTT. It is translated as CASSVWFGSGNTIYF. Using reference TRBV2 and TRBJ1-3 for the parts outside the CDR3, the full variable domain is EPEVTQTPSHQVTQMGQEVILRCVPISNHLYFYWYRQILGQKVEFLVSFYNNEISEKSEIFDDQFSVERPDGSNFTLKIRSTKLEDSAMYFCASSVWFGSGNTIYFGEGSWLTVV.

This clone was observed once. V gene TRBV28 combines with J gene TRBJ2-7, with D possibly TRBD1 on 6 matching bases. Germline assignment: CDR1 MDHEN and CDR2 SYDVKM. Trimming pared 0 bases from V and 5 bases from J, leaving 11 bases between. CDR3 size: 14 residues. The CDR3 DNA reads TGTGCCAGCAGTTTATGGCAGGGGTCCCACGAGCAGTACTTC. It codes for CASSLWQGSHEQYF.